The 8 T cell receptor beta chains reported below all come from one sample, sequenced in a study of T cell repertoires in cytomegalovirus infection. These receptors lack a known antigen. TCRdb used MiXCR to reprocess the reads, holding one entry per CDR3 protein. Of approximately 1,000,000 distinct CDR3 sequences in the sample, about 33% were seen once. Specimen: cultured CD8+ T cells from PBMCs, collected from culture after CMV antigen stimulation. Source of these receptors: a human donor in good health (CMV status not recorded). Some clones in this sample may be carry-over from other donors' samples.

This clonotype has only a few counts. This sequence joins TRBV7-9 and TRBJ2-2; 10 positions agree with TRBD1. Germline V gives CDR1 SEHNR, CDR2 FQNEAQ (reference sequence). The CDR3 length is 16 residues. The ends lost 0 bases at V and 7 bases at J; junction bases unmatched: 5. The CDR3, as DNA: TGTGCCAGCAGCTTAGCGGGACAGGGGTCTGGCGGGGAGCTGTTTTTT. Protein: CASSLAGQGSGGELFF.

The CDR3 region has the DNA TGTGCCAGCAGCTTAGACTCCCTCTTCGCGGGGGGGCCCCAAGATACGCAGTATTTT. Translating gives CASSLDSLFAGGPQDTQYF. J is TRBJ2-3 and V is TRBV7-4; 9 bases match TRBD2. The CDR3 consists of 19 residues. Per germline, CDR1 SGHVT and CDR2 SQSDAQ. V lost 1 base, J lost 5 bases, and 16 bases stayed unmatched.

In this sample, this clonotype turned up once. V and J are TRBV6-1 and TRBJ2-1, with TRBD1 identical over 8 bases. The CDR3 sequence is 14 residues long. The germline V gene has CDR1 MNHNS and CDR2 SASEGT. V shed 6 bases and J 8 bases; nucleotides not matched to a gene: 9. CDR3 residues: CASSNPSGGYEQFF. CDR3 DNA: TGTGCCAGCAGCAACCCCTCAGGGGGCTATGAGCAGTTCTTC.

This clonotype was picked up a small number of times. The chain recombines TRBV4-3 with TRBJ1-4; 7 nucleotides align to TRBD1. Germline V gene data show CDR1 as LGHNA and CDR2 as YSLEER. Trimming at V came to 1 base and at J to 6 bases, leaving 5 bases not matched to a gene. This CDR3 has 15 amino acids. CDR3 sequence (DNA): TGCGCCAGCAGCCAAGTCTGGCAGGGGGATGAAAAACTGTTTTTT. Translating it yields CASSQVWQGDEKLFF.

This clonotype was observed a handful of times. This rearrangement joins TRBV11-2 to TRBJ2-3; 12 nucleotides line up with TRBD2. CDR3 length equals 17 residues. The junction had 6 bases not matched to a gene; V was cut back by 1 base and J by 4 bases. The V gene's germline CDR1 is SGHAT and CDR2 FQNNGV. The CDR3 DNA sequence: TGTGCCAGCAGCTTAGGCGGGACTAGCGGGTACGCAGATACGCAGTATTTT. It codes for CASSLGGTSGYADTQYF.

The J gene is TRBJ2-7, the V gene TRBV11-3, with 8 positions matching TRBD1. The CDR3 has 14 residues. V lost 5 bases and J lost 3; bases outside the gene matches: 6. Per germline, CDR1 SGHNT and CDR2 YENEEA. In DNA, the CDR3 is TGTGCCAGCAGCAGAGGGACAGGAGACTACGAGCAGTACTTC. Residues: CASSRGTGDYEQYF.

At least ten counts were recorded for this clonotype. The chain couples TRBV11-3 to TRBJ2-2, with 9 bases matching TRBD1. CDR1 is SGHNT and CDR2 is YENEEA in the germline V gene. Trimming at V came to 6 bases and at J to 6 bases, leaving 14 bases not matched to a gene. The CDR3 runs 17 residues. This CDR3 is CASRPRPGTGKAGELFF. The CDR3 region has the DNA TGTGCCAGCAGACCAAGACCCGGGACAGGGAAGGCCGGGGAGCTGTTTTTT.

The chain is built from TRBV6-1 and TRBJ2-7, with D perhaps TRBD1 (5 bases). CDR1 is MNHNS, CDR2 SASEGT, per germline. Trimming removed 4 bases at V and 0 bases at J, with 19 bases between. This CDR3 has 17 residues. CDR3 residues: CASSGVRSRDSSYEQYV. In DNA, the CDR3 is TGTGCCAGCAGTGGAGTAAGATCCAGGGATAGCTCCTACGAGCAGTACGTC.